The subject of this entry is one T cell receptor beta chain. No antigen is known for it. Per-base quality was not reported, and no clone a single base away is much larger than it. Genomic DNA was isolated from the sorted cells so that the TCRbeta CDR3 region could be sequenced. TCRbeta CDR3 regions were sequenced using the immunoSEQ Assay. Sourced from immuneACCESS, this table was stored by TCRdb with only in-frame sequences that have V and J called. A share of the clones is absent; for the studies checked, an unresolved V gene accounts for under half, and the remainder has no known explanation. The sample has tens of thousands of clones on record, 84% of them singletons. Clones ranked in the top ten supply 25% to 35% of the sample. Patients with a history of autoimmune disease or receiving systemic immunosuppression were excluded from the trial. In every dose cohort, peripheral blood was drawn for TCR sequencing at baseline, cycle 4 day 1, and cycle 7 day 1. Samples were obtained from an open-label, multicenter, first-in-human phase I dose-escalation trial of ivuxolimab. Adults with locally advanced or metastatic melanoma, renal cell, hepatocellular, or head and neck squamous cell carcinoma were enrolled in the trial. Before TCR sequencing, CD4+ T cells and CD8+ T cells from peripheral blood were sorted into separate populations.

The source of the sample is a study of OX40 agonist ivuxolimab in advanced cancers. About the full investigation: The costimulatory receptor OX40 (CD134) was targeted by ivuxolimab, a fully human IgG2 agonistic monoclonal antibody. Intravenous ivuxolimab was administered to patients every 2 weeks at six dose levels: 0.01, 0.1, 0.3, 1.5, 3 and 10 mg/kg. Of the approximately 54 patients in dose escalation, about 19 had hepatocellular carcinoma, about 15 had melanoma, 9 had renal cell carcinoma and 9 had head and neck cancer. In the dose-escalation cohort, roughly 82% of patients were male, and the mean age was roughly 56 years with a range of roughly 20 to 85. Patients were allowed to have had prior anti-PD-1, anti-PD-L1 or anti-CTLA-4 therapy, and approximately 43% of the dose-escalation patients had previously received checkpoint inhibitors. Partial responses occurred in three dose-escalation patients: two with cutaneous melanoma and one with hepatocellular carcinoma. The purpose of peripheral TCRbeta sequencing was to test whether ivuxolimab changed TCR sequence diversity and led to clonal T-cell expansion. The monotherapy dose-escalation portion (N ≈ 55 patients) of the phase I ivuxolimab trial is reported in the paper.

Study-level results and caveats: The antigen specificity of the clonally expanded peripheral T cells was not determined. Low levels of normalized T-cell clonal expansion were also seen in some nonresponding patients. In the 0.1-3.0 mg/kg groups, partial responders were among the patients with the lowest normalized peripheral clonal expansion, particularly in CD8+ T cells. After ivuxolimab, more expanded clones were found on average in CD8+ T cells than in CD4+ T cells. At doses from 0.1 to 3.0 mg/kg, clonal expansion was seen in both CD4+ and CD8+ blood T cells between baseline and week 6.

The CDR3 sequence holds 16 residues, the cysteine and phenylalanine included. CDR3 DNA only is kept here, 48 bases in frame from base 1. CDR1 and CDR2, per the germline V gene, are MDHEN and SYDVKM. Trimming accounts for 1 base at V and 4 bases at J, while the number of junction bases matched to no gene is 7. This TCR was sampled from an adult with an advanced solid tumor such as melanoma, head and neck, liver or kidney cancer. This chain joins TRBV28 to TRBJ2-1; 7 middle bases align to TRBD2. The material sequenced was CD4+ or CD8+ T cells sorted from blood, taken in a trial of the OX40 agonist ivuxolimab. This receptor carries the CDR3 CASSLLRGRLYNEQFF. The DNA reads TGTGCCAGCAGTTTATTGCGGGGGAGACTATACAATGAGCAGTTCTTC.